The present T cell receptor beta chain was sequenced within a study of blood T cell repertoires in COVID-19. Looking at the study overall: Sources were T cells, B-cell-depleted T cells, or PBMCs; the material itself was cDNA or gDNA.

TCRdb's table, derived via immunoSEQ multiplex PCR, lists solely in-frame clones and lacks some. Counted here are some 44,000 clones, 70% to 90% occurring once; the ten biggest clones make up 2% to 2.5%. The CDR3 covers 19 residues. The trim removed 4 bases at V and 5 bases at J, leaving 21 bases unmatched. The TCR sequence derives from a human donor in a cohort sampled during active COVID-19. The chain links TRBV23-1 to TRBJ1-2; TRBD1 agrees at 8 bases. TRBV23-1 is labeled an ORF, and its function is uncertain. Sample: peripheral blood. Here the CDR3 DNA reads TGCGCCAGCAGTCGTTGTCGTGGGACAGGATTTTGTCCCATTTATGGCTACACCTTC. Its protein product is CASSRCRGTGFCPIYGYTF.